This T cell receptor (beta chain) was found in a study of regulatory T cells in long-lasting Graves disease. Between the trimmed V and J ends, which lost 4 bases and 3 bases, there was a span of 12 bases. This CDR3 contains 14 residues. Germline CDR1 SNHLY, CDR2 FYNNEI. This clonotype was seen at least ten times. Time point here: newly diagnosed GD, antithyroid drugs for less than 3 months. The TCR library used RNA extracted from PBMCs. As collected, the peripheral blood samples measured about 9.2 milliliters each and went into EDTA tubes. Arm-PCR of CDR3 regions with iRepertoire HTBI primers generated TCR beta libraries. TCRdb passed the multiplex PCR reads through MiXCR, listing each CDR3 protein once. The sample shows around 500,000 distinct CDR3 sequences, more than 15% of them seen only once. These data were also reused for a study on T cells in Graves' hyperthyroidism and ophthalmopathy.

The source was peripheral blood mononuclear cells (PBMCs), collected at new diagnosis, from a patient treated with antithyroid drugs. The origin of this receptor is a woman aged 35-60 years with Graves disease. The J gene is TRBJ2-5, the V gene TRBV2, with D possibly being TRBD2 (6 bases). CDR3 in amino acids: CASSGTKGEETQYF. The CDR3, as DNA: TGTGCCAGCAGTGGGACTAAAGGCGAAGAGACCCAGTACTTC.